This TCR beta chain appears in the sequencing data of a study of blood T cell repertoires in COVID-19. About the research overall: Acute and convalescent COVID-19 specimens originated in the United States, Italy and Spain.

With 5 bases removed from V and 6 bases from J, the gap between germline ends came to 11 bases. The V gene's germline CDR1 is SEHNR and CDR2 FQNEAQ (reference sequence). The CDR3 totals 13 residues. In the original workflow: The assay estimated nucleated cells by amplifying reference gene primers. Profiling relied on immunoSEQ multiplex PCR, and the TCRdb table lists in-frame clones only, not all of them. For V, J and clone size, that table is used; D and trimming come from the DNA. Counted here are about 310,000 clones, nearly 90% occurring once; the ten biggest clones make up around 1%. Material: peripheral blood. The TCR was taken from a woman aged 40 to 50 with COVID-19, enrolled during active disease. The chain has TRBV7-9 and TRBJ1-5; D is ambiguous. CDR3 nucleotide sequence: TGTGCCAGCAGCCTCGATGAGATTCAGCCCCAGCATTTT. Its translation is CASSLDEIQPQHF.